The rows below give T cell receptor beta chains drawn from one sample of a study of shared clonotypes between healthy human individuals. The method was immunoSEQ multiplex PCR; TCRdb's version includes in-frame clones alone and lacks a portion of them. The profile shows fewer than 600,000 clones, 75% to 80% of them singletons. The sample comprised PBMCs. The receptors were gathered from a woman between 40 and 55 years old in good health. Some clones in this sample may be carry-over from other donors' samples. The CDR3 runs from the conserved cysteine through the conserved F or W. The order of the fields is V gene, J gene, D gene, clone size, CDR3 DNA, CDR3 protein. A D gene is named only where the DNA matches it firmly. Part of the rows lack a size; the others show once, few, many or a class for expanded clones.

v_call: TRBV10-2
j_call: TRBJ2-7
d_call: TRBD1
clone_size: .
cdr3_nt: TGCGCCAGCGGTAGGACAGGGGTCCCCTACGAGCAGTACTTC
cdr3_aa: CASGRTGVPYEQYF

v_call: TRBV29-1
j_call: TRBJ2-3
d_call: TRBD2
clone_size: .
cdr3_nt: TGCAGCGACAGGACTAGCGGGACAGATACGCAGTATTTT
cdr3_aa: CSDRTSGTDTQYF

v_call: TRBV5-1
j_call: TRBJ1-1
d_call: .
clone_size: once
cdr3_nt: TGCGCCAGCAGCCCAGGACGGGAGAATACTGAAGCTTTCTTT
cdr3_aa: CASSPGRENTEAFF

v_call: TRBV29-1
j_call: TRBJ1-4
d_call: TRBD1
clone_size: many
cdr3_nt: TGCAGCGTCCGGACAGGGGGGAGTGAAAAACTGTTTTTT
cdr3_aa: CSVRTGGSEKLFF

v_call: TRBV12-5
j_call: TRBJ2-1
d_call: TRBD2
clone_size: .
cdr3_nt: TGTGCTAGTGGTTTGGTAACGGGGGGACTAGCGGAGCCAGACTCCTACAATGAGCAGTTCTTC
cdr3_aa: CASGLVTGGLAEPDSYNEQFF

v_call: TRBV5-1
j_call: TRBJ2-1
d_call: .
clone_size: .
cdr3_nt: TGCGCCAGCAGCTCCATTTTAAGCTCCTACAATGAGCAGTTCTTC
cdr3_aa: CASSSILSSYNEQFF

v_call: TRBV7-8
j_call: TRBJ2-1
d_call: .
clone_size: .
cdr3_nt: TGTGCCAGCAGCGCGAGCCGGGACCCCTACAATGAGCAGTTCTTC
cdr3_aa: CASSASRDPYNEQFF

v_call: TRBV28
j_call: TRBJ2-6
d_call: TRBD2
clone_size: .
cdr3_nt: TGTGCCAGCAGTTCTAGCGGGAGGGCTTGGTACGGGGCCAACGTCCTGACTTTC
cdr3_aa: CASSSSGRAWYGANVLTF

v_call: TRBV15
j_call: TRBJ2-7
d_call: TRBD1
clone_size: once
cdr3_nt: TGTGCCACCAGCAGAGAAGGGACAGCATACGAGCAGTACTTC
cdr3_aa: CATSREGTAYEQYF

v_call: TRBV29-1
j_call: TRBJ1-1
d_call: .
clone_size: few
cdr3_nt: TGCAGCGTTGGTCCGGGGGCAAACACTGAAGCTTTCTTT
cdr3_aa: CSVGPGANTEAFF

v_call: TRBV9
j_call: TRBJ1-6
d_call: TRBD1
clone_size: many
cdr3_nt: TGTGCCAGCAGCGTAGAGGGGACAGGGGTATCACCCCTCCACTTT
cdr3_aa: CASSVEGTGVSPLHF

v_call: TRBV9
j_call: TRBJ2-7
d_call: TRBD1
clone_size: .
cdr3_nt: TGTGCCAGCAGCGTGGCACAGGGGGCCGACTACGAGCAGTACTTC
cdr3_aa: CASSVAQGADYEQYF

v_call: TRBV4-3
j_call: TRBJ2-7
d_call: .
clone_size: .
cdr3_nt: TGCGCCAGCAGCCAAGATCAAGGAGGGTTCTACGAGCAGTACTTC
cdr3_aa: CASSQDQGGFYEQYF

v_call: TRBV5-1
j_call: TRBJ2-7
d_call: TRBD1
clone_size: .
cdr3_nt: TGCGCCAGCAGCTTGACGGGACAGGCCTACGAGCAGTACTTC
cdr3_aa: CASSLTGQAYEQYF

v_call: TRBV7-3
j_call: TRBJ2-1
d_call: .
clone_size: .
cdr3_nt: TGTGCCAGCAGCTTAGGCGGTAGCAATGAGCAGTTCTTC
cdr3_aa: CASSLGGSNEQFF

v_call: TRBV5-1
j_call: TRBJ2-5
d_call: TRBD1
clone_size: .
cdr3_nt: TGCGCCAGCAGCTGGGGGACAGGGGGACAAGAGACCCAGTACTTC
cdr3_aa: CASSWGTGGQETQYF

v_call: TRBV30
j_call: TRBJ2-1
d_call: .
clone_size: .
cdr3_nt: TGTGCCTGGAGAGGGGGGGGGAACTCCTACAATGAGCAGTTCTTC
cdr3_aa: CAWRGGGNSYNEQFF

v_call: TRBV5-1
j_call: TRBJ2-1
d_call: .
clone_size: .
cdr3_nt: TGCGCCAGCAGCTTAGGTCAGGTTCTTTTGGGCTCCTACAATGAGCAGTTCTTC
cdr3_aa: CASSLGQVLLGSYNEQFF

v_call: TRBV19
j_call: TRBJ2-7
d_call: .
clone_size: .
cdr3_nt: TGTGCCAGTAGTATAGGTTCCCGTTACCCGTACGAGCAGTACTTC
cdr3_aa: CASSIGSRYPYEQYF

v_call: TRBV4-3
j_call: TRBJ1-2
d_call: .
clone_size: many
cdr3_nt: TGCGCCAGCAGCCAAGACAGGAGTAACTATGGCTACACCTTC
cdr3_aa: CASSQDRSNYGYTF

v_call: TRBV27
j_call: TRBJ2-7
d_call: TRBD2
clone_size: .
cdr3_nt: TGTGCCAGCAGTTTAACTAGCGGGAGTTCCTACGAGCAGTACTTC
cdr3_aa: CASSLTSGSSYEQYF

v_call: TRBV6-5
j_call: TRBJ1-1
d_call: .
clone_size: .
cdr3_nt: TGTGCCAGCAGGAGAGCGGACCCAGGCACTGAAGCTTTCTTT
cdr3_aa: CASRRADPGTEAFF

v_call: TRBV6-6
j_call: TRBJ1-2
d_call: .
clone_size: .
cdr3_nt: TGTGCCAGCAGTTACGTGGGGTTCGACTATGGCTACACCTTC
cdr3_aa: CASSYVGFDYGYTF

v_call: TRBV19
j_call: TRBJ2-3
d_call: TRBD1
clone_size: once
cdr3_nt: TGTGCCAGTAGTACGACAGGGGTGGATACGCAGTATTTT
cdr3_aa: CASSTTGVDTQYF

v_call: TRBV7-9
j_call: TRBJ2-7
d_call: .
clone_size: .
cdr3_nt: TGTGCCAGCAGCTTATTGGAGCGGGACGAGCAGTACTTC
cdr3_aa: CASSLLERDEQYF

v_call: TRBV7-9
j_call: TRBJ2-3
d_call: .
clone_size: once
cdr3_nt: TGTGCCAGCAGCTTAGGGGGAGAACTGACAGATACGCAGTATTTT
cdr3_aa: CASSLGGELTDTQYF

v_call: TRBV15
j_call: TRBJ2-5
d_call: .
clone_size: .
cdr3_nt: TGTGCCACCGGGGGGCAAGAGACCCAGTACTTC
cdr3_aa: CATGGQETQYF

v_call: TRBV2
j_call: TRBJ1-1
d_call: .
clone_size: few
cdr3_nt: TGTGCCAGCAGTGAACTTCACGCGAACACTGAAGCTTTCTTT
cdr3_aa: CASSELHANTEAFF

v_call: TRBV2
j_call: TRBJ1-1
d_call: .
clone_size: many
cdr3_nt: TGTGCCAGCAGTGAGTGGAGGGGGGAAGCTTTCTTT
cdr3_aa: CASSEWRGEAFF

v_call: TRBV27
j_call: TRBJ2-1
d_call: .
clone_size: .
cdr3_nt: TGTGCCAGCACGGAGGGGGGGAGCTCCTACAATGAGCAGTTCTTC
cdr3_aa: CASTEGGSSYNEQFF

v_call: TRBV5-1
j_call: TRBJ1-4
d_call: .
clone_size: .
cdr3_nt: TGCGCCAGCTCGGAGGGCGGACAAAATGAAAAACTGTTTTTT
cdr3_aa: CASSEGGQNEKLFF

v_call: TRBV5-6
j_call: TRBJ2-3
d_call: .
clone_size: .
cdr3_nt: TGTGCCAGCAGCTTGAGAAGCTCCGGGGATACGCAGTATTTT
cdr3_aa: CASSLRSSGDTQYF

v_call: TRBV6-1
j_call: TRBJ1-1
d_call: .
clone_size: .
cdr3_nt: TGTGCCAGCAGTGAAATGAACACTGAAGCTTTCTTT
cdr3_aa: CASSEMNTEAFF

v_call: TRBV28
j_call: TRBJ1-5
d_call: TRBD1
clone_size: .
cdr3_nt: TGTGCCAGCAGCCCCGGGACAGGGGGCTATCAGCCCCAGCATTTT
cdr3_aa: CASSPGTGGYQPQHF

v_call: TRBV7-8
j_call: TRBJ2-2
d_call: TRBD2
clone_size: .
cdr3_nt: TGTGCCAGCAGGCGACTAGCGGGAGGGTATACCGGGGAGCTGTTTTTT
cdr3_aa: CASRRLAGGYTGELFF

v_call: TRBV7-6
j_call: TRBJ2-7
d_call: TRBD1
clone_size: .
cdr3_nt: TGTGCCAGCAGCCCAAGGACAGGTTCCTACGAGCAGTACTTC
cdr3_aa: CASSPRTGSYEQYF

v_call: TRBV30
j_call: TRBJ1-5
d_call: TRBD1
clone_size: few
cdr3_nt: TGTGCCTGGAGTCGGGACAGGGATTTTACATATAGCAATCAGCCCCAGCATTTT
cdr3_aa: CAWSRDRDFTYSNQPQHF

v_call: TRBV7-2
j_call: TRBJ2-4
d_call: .
clone_size: .
cdr3_nt: TGTGCCAGCAGCTTAGCGGCAGCTAACAGGCAAAACATTCAGTACTTC
cdr3_aa: CASSLAAANRQNIQYF

v_call: TRBV7-9
j_call: TRBJ2-5
d_call: TRBD2
clone_size: once
cdr3_nt: TGTGCCAGCAGCGCCCGACTAGCCACGCAAGAGACCCAGTACTTC
cdr3_aa: CASSARLATQETQYF

v_call: TRBV10-3
j_call: TRBJ2-7
d_call: TRBD1
clone_size: .
cdr3_nt: TGTGCCACCTTGACAGGGAACTCCTACGAGCAGTACTTC
cdr3_aa: CATLTGNSYEQYF

v_call: TRBV5-8
j_call: TRBJ2-3
d_call: TRBD2
clone_size: .
cdr3_nt: TGTGCCAGCAGCTTGGCACTAGCGGGGCCCACAGATACGCAGTATTTT
cdr3_aa: CASSLALAGPTDTQYF

v_call: TRBV29-1
j_call: TRBJ2-3
d_call: .
clone_size: .
cdr3_nt: TGCAGCGTTCTCAATGGGGGACGGAAGTATTTT
cdr3_aa: CSVLNGGRKYF

v_call: TRBV19
j_call: TRBJ2-7
d_call: TRBD1
clone_size: .
cdr3_nt: TGTGCCAGTCAAACCGGGACAGGAGACTACGAGCAGTACTTC
cdr3_aa: CASQTGTGDYEQYF

v_call: TRBV30
j_call: TRBJ1-5
d_call: TRBD1
clone_size: .
cdr3_nt: TGTGCCTGGAGCTTGACAGGGGGCAGGCAGCCCCAGCATTTT
cdr3_aa: CAWSLTGGRQPQHF

v_call: TRBV9
j_call: TRBJ2-2
d_call: .
clone_size: .
cdr3_nt: TGTGCCAGCAGCGTAGTACCTAACGGCAACGGGGAGCTGTTTTTT
cdr3_aa: CASSVVPNGNGELFF

v_call: TRBV19
j_call: TRBJ2-7
d_call: .
clone_size: .
cdr3_nt: TGTGCCAGTAGTATTCTCGGATTCTACGAGCAGTACTTC
cdr3_aa: CASSILGFYEQYF

v_call: TRBV27
j_call: TRBJ2-2
d_call: .
clone_size: .
cdr3_nt: TGTGCCAGCAGTCCGTACAGGGTCGGGGAGCTGTTTTTT
cdr3_aa: CASSPYRVGELFF